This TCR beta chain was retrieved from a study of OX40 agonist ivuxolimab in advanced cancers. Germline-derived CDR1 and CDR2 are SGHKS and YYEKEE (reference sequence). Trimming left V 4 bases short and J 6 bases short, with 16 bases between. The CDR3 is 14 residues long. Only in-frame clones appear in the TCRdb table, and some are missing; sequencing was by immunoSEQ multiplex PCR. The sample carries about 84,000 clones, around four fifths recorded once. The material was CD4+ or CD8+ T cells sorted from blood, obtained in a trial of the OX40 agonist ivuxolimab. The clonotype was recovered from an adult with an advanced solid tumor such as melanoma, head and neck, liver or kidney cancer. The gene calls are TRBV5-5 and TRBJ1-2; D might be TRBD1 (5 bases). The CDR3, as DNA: TGTGCCAGCAGCGGCCTTCGGGGCCGGGATGGCTACACCTTC. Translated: CASSGLRGRDGYTF. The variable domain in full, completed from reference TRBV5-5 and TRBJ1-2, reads DAGVTQSPTHLIKTRGQQVTLRCSPISGHKSVSWYQQVLGQGPQFIFQYYEKEERGRGNFPDRFSARQFPNYSSELNVNALLLGDSALYLCASSGLRGRDGYTFGSGTRLTVV.